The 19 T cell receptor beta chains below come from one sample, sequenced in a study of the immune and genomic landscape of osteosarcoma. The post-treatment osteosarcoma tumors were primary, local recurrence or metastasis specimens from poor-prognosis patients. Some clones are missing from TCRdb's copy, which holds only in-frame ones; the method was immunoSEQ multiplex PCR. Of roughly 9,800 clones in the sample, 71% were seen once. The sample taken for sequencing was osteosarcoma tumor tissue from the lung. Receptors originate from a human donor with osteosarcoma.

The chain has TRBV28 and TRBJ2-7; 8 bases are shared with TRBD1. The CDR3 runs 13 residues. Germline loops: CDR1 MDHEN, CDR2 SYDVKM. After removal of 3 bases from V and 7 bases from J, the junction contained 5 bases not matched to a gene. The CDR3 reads CASSFHRGKEQYF. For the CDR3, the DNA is TGTGCCAGCAGTTTCCACAGGGGGAAGGAGCAGTACTTC.

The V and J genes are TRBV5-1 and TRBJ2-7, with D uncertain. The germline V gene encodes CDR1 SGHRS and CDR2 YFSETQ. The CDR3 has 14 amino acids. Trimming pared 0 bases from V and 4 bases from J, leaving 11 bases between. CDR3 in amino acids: CASSLAPPSYEQYF. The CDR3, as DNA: TGCGCCAGCAGCTTGGCCCCGCCCTCGTACGAGCAGTACTTC. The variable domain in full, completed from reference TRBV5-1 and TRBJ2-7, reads KAGVTQTPRYLIKTRGQQVTLSCSPISGHRSVSWYQQTPGQGLQFLFEYFSETQRNKGNFPGRFSGRQFSNSRSEMNVSTLELGDSALYLCASSLAPPSYEQYFGPGTRLTVT.

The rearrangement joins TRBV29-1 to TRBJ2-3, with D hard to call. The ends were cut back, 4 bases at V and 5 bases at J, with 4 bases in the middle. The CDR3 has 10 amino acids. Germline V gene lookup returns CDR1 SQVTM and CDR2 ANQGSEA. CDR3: CSVGRDTQYF. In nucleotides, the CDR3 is TGCAGCGTTGGGCGAGATACGCAGTATTTT.

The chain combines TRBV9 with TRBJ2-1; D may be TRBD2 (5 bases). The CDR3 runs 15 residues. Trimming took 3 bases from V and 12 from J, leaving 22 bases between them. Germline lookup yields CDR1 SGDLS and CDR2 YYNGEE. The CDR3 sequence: CASSDPGISRPSQFF. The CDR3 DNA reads TGTGCCAGCAGCGACCCGGGGATATCACGTCCTTCGCAGTTCTTC.

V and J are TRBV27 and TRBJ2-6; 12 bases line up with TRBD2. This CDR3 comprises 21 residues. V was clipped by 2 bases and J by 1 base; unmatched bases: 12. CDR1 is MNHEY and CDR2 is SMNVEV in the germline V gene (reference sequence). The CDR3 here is CASSLILAGGPLISGANVLTF. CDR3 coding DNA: TGTGCCAGCAGTTTAATCCTAGCGGGAGGGCCCCTAATATCTGGGGCCAACGTCCTGACTTTC. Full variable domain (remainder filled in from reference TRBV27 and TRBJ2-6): EAQVTQNPRYLITVTGKKLTVTCSQNMNHEYMSWYRQDPGLGLRQIYYSMNVEVTDKGDVPEGYKVSRKEKRNFPLILESPSPNQTSLYFCASSLILAGGPLISGANVLTFGAGSRLTVL.

This CDR3 reads CASTFGGRVSNEQFF. The CDR3 nucleotides read TGTGCCAGCACTTTCGGCGGGAGGGTCTCCAATGAGCAGTTCTTC. The chain carries TRBV7-8 and TRBJ2-1; 9 nucleotides align to TRBD2. J gave up 6 bases and V 7 bases, and 10 bases lay outside the gene matches. Germline V gene data show CDR1 as SGHVS and CDR2 as FQNEAQ. The CDR3 has 15 amino acids.

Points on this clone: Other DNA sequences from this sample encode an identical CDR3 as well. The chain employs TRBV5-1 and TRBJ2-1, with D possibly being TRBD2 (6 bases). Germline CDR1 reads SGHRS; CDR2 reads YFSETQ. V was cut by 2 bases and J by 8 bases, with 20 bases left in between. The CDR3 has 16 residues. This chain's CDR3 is CASSLQGDSSGDEQFF. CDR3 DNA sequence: TGCGCCAGCAGCTTACAAGGGGACTCGAGTGGGGATGAGCAGTTCTTC.

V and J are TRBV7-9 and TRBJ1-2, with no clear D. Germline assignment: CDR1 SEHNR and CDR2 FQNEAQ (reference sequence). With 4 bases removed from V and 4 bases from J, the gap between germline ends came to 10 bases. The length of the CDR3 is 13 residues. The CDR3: CASSSVGGYGYTF. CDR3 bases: TGTGCCAGCAGCTCCGTCGGAGGCTATGGCTACACCTTC.

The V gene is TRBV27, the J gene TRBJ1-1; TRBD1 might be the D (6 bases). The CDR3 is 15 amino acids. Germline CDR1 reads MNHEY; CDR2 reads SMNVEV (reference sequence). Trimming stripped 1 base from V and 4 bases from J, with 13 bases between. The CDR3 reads CASSLYRVESTEAFF. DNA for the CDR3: TGTGCCAGCAGTTTATACAGGGTCGAGAGCACTGAAGCTTTCTTT.

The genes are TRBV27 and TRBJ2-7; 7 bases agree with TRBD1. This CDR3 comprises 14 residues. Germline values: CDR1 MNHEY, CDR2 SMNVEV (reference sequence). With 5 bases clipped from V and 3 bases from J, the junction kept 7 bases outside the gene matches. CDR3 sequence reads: CASSPSGGNYEQYF. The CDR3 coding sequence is TGTGCCAGCAGTCCCTCAGGGGGTAACTACGAGCAGTACTTC.

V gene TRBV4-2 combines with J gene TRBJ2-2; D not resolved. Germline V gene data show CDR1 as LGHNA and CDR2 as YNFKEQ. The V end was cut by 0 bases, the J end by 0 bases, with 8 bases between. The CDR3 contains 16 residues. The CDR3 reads CASSQEGTTNTGELFF. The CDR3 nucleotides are TGTGCCAGCAGCCAAGAAGGAACCACGAACACCGGGGAGCTGTTTTTT.

CDR3 coding DNA: TGTGCCACCAGCAGGGGGTGGACAGGGCTCACAGATACGCAGTATTTT. The encoded protein is CATSRGWTGLTDTQYF. This sequence joins TRBV15 and TRBJ2-3; 8 bases agree with TRBD1. This CDR3 has 16 amino acids. V lost 3 bases and J lost 2; bases outside the gene matches: 7. CDR1 and CDR2 (germline): LNHNV, YYDKDF (reference sequence).

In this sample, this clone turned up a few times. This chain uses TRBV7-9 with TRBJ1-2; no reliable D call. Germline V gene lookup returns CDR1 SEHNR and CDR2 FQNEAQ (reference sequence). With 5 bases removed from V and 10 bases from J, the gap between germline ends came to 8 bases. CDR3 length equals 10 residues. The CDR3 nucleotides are TGTGCCAGCAGCGCAGGAGCCTACACCTTC. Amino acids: CASSAGAYTF.

CDR3 nucleotide sequence: TGCGGGGCAGGGGTTAATCAGCCCCAGCATTTT. Translating it yields CGAGVNQPQHF. This chain uses TRBV20-1 with TRBJ1-5; maybe TRBD1 (6 bases). The germline gives CDR1 DFQATT, CDR2 SNEGSKA (reference sequence). The CDR3 has 11 amino acids.

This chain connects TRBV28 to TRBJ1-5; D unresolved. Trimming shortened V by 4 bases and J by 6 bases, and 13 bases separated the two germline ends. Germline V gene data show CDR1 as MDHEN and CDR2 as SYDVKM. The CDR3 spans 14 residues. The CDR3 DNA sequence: TGTGCCAGCAGTTCGTCCAGTCGCCGTCAGCCCCAGCATTTT. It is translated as CASSSSSRRQPQHF.

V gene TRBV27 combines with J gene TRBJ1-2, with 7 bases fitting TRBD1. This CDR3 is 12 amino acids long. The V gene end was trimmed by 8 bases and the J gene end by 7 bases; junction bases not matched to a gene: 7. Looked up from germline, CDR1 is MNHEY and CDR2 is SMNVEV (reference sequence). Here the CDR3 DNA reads TGTGCCAGCGGAGACAGGGTCCGTGGCTACACCTTC. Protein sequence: CASGDRVRGYTF.

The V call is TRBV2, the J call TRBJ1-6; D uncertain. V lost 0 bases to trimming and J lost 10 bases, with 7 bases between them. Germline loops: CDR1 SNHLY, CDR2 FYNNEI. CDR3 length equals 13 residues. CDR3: CASSEAARSPLHF. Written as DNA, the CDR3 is TGTGCCAGCAGTGAAGCAGCCCGGTCACCCCTCCACTTT.

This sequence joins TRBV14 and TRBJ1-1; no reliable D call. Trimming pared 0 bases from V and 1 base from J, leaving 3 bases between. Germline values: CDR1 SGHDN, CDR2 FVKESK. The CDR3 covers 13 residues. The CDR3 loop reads CASSQDENTEAFF. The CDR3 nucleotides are TGTGCCAGCAGCCAAGACGAGAACACTGAAGCTTTCTTT.

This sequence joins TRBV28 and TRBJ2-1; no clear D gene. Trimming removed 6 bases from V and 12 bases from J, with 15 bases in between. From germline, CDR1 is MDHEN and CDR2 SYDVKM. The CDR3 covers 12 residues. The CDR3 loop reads CASSTLYSVQFF. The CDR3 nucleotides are TGTGCCAGCAGCACATTATACTCCGTGCAGTTCTTC. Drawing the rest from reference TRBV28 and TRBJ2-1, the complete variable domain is DVKVTQSSRYLVKRTGEKVFLECVQDMDHENMFWYRQDPGLGLRLIYFSYDVKMKEKGDIPEGYSVSREKKERFSLILESASTNQTSMYLCASSTLYSVQFFGPGTRLTVL.